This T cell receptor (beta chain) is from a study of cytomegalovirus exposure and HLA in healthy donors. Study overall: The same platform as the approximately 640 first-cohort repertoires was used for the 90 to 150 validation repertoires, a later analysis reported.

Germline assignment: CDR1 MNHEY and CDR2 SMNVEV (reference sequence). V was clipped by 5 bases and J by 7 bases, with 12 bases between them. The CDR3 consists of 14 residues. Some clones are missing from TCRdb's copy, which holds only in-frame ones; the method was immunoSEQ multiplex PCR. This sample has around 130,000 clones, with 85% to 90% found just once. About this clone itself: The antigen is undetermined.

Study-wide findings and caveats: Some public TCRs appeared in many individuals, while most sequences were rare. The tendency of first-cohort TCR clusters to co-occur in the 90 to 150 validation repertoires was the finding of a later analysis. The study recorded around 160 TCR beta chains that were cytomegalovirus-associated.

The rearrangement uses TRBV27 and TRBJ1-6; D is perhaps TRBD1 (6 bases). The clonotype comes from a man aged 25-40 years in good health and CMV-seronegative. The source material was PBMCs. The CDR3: CASSPTGNNSPLHF. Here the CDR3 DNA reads TGTGCCAGCAGTCCTACAGGGAACAATTCACCCCTCCACTTT.